This TCR beta chain was sequenced for a study of blood T cell repertoires in COVID-19. Background on the study: PBMCs, B-cell-depleted T cells, or T cells provided the cDNA or gDNA that made up the material.

Seattle's cohort entered during active infection and was followed longitudinally. Study processing details: Nucleated cell number was recorded as an estimate derived from reference gene primer amplification. Method: immunoSEQ multiplex PCR; TCRdb's copy keeps in-frame clones and lacks some. V, J and clone size reflect that table, while D and trimming were determined from the DNA. Of over 250,000 clones listed, approximately 93% are singletons. The V end was cut by 6 bases, the J end by 1 base, with 13 bases between. CDR3 length: 15 amino acids. Germline V gene lookup returns CDR1 MNHEY and CDR2 SMNVEV (reference sequence).

The specimen was peripheral blood. The rearrangement links TRBV27 to TRBJ1-5, with D possibly TRBD1 on 6 matching bases. The TCR was taken from a woman in her twenties or thirties with COVID-19, enrolled during active disease. The CDR3 loop reads CASRPGHLSNQPQHF. The CDR3 bases are TGTGCCAGCAGGCCGGGACATTTAAGCAATCAGCCCCAGCATTTT.